Listed below are T cell receptor beta chains from one sample, sequenced in a study of shared clonotypes between healthy human individuals. TCRdb's copy holds only in-frame clones and misses some; the assay was immunoSEQ multiplex PCR. The sample consists of 2 million to 2.5 million clones, just over 90% of them appearing once. The sequenced sample was naive CD4+ T cells from PBMCs. The receptors originated from a man between 18 and 29 years old in good health. Some clones in this sample may be carry-over from other donors' samples. The CDR3 runs from the conserved cysteine through the conserved F or W. Each record gives: clone size, V gene, D gene, J gene, CDR3 DNA, CDR3 protein. The D gene is left open where the match is weak. Size is omitted from some rows. Given values are once, few, many or a class for expanded clones.

clone size: NA; V gene: TRBV6-4; D gene: NA; J gene: TRBJ1-4; CDR3 DNA: TGTGCCAGCAGTAGGCAGCCGGGGACTAATGAAAAACTGTTTTTT; CDR3 protein: CASSRQPGTNEKLFF
clone size: NA; V gene: TRBV28; D gene: NA; J gene: TRBJ1-1; CDR3 DNA: TGTGCCAGCATGTTATCACCTGGACAGCCGGCTTTCTTT; CDR3 protein: CASMLSPGQPAFF
clone size: NA; V gene: TRBV27; D gene: NA; J gene: TRBJ2-3; CDR3 DNA: TGTGCCAGCAGTTTATGGGGGAATACGCAGTATTTT; CDR3 protein: CASSLWGNTQYF
clone size: NA; V gene: TRBV30; D gene: NA; J gene: TRBJ1-1; CDR3 DNA: TGTGCCTGGAGTACGGGGCAGTGGGAAGCTTTCTTT; CDR3 protein: CAWSTGQWEAFF
clone size: NA; V gene: TRBV11-2; D gene: NA; J gene: TRBJ2-1; CDR3 DNA: TGTGCCAGCAGCTTAATACGAGGCTCCTACAATGAGCAGTTCTTC; CDR3 protein: CASSLIRGSYNEQFF
clone size: NA; V gene: TRBV6-1; D gene: NA; J gene: TRBJ2-2; CDR3 DNA: TGTGCCAGCAGTGTAGGGGAGTCGGGTACCGGGGAGCTGTTTTTT; CDR3 protein: CASSVGESGTGELFF
clone size: NA; V gene: TRBV20-1; D gene: NA; J gene: TRBJ1-4; CDR3 DNA: TGCAGTGCTAGTTTCGCCGGGACCCTGTTTTTT; CDR3 protein: CSASFAGTLFF
clone size: NA; V gene: TRBV15; D gene: TRBD1; J gene: TRBJ1-5; CDR3 DNA: TGTGCCACCAGCACCACCCAGGGGTTCCGACAGGGTATAAATCAGCCCCAGCATTTT; CDR3 protein: CATSTTQGFRQGINQPQHF
clone size: once; V gene: TRBV7-2; D gene: NA; J gene: TRBJ2-7; CDR3 DNA: TGTGCCAGCAGCTTAGGAGGGGTCGAGCAGTACTTC; CDR3 protein: CASSLGGVEQYF
clone size: NA; V gene: TRBV5-1; D gene: NA; J gene: TRBJ1-3; CDR3 DNA: TGCGCCAGCAGCCCCACCACCGCAGGGGTAGGAGGAAACACCATATATTTT; CDR3 protein: CASSPTTAGVGGNTIYF
clone size: NA; V gene: TRBV28; D gene: TRBD1; J gene: TRBJ1-5; CDR3 DNA: TGTGCCAGCAGTGGGGACAGGGTAATTCAGCCCCAGCATTTT; CDR3 protein: CASSGDRVIQPQHF
clone size: NA; V gene: TRBV7-2; D gene: NA; J gene: TRBJ1-2; CDR3 DNA: TGTGCCAGCAGCCCGACCCGGGGCTATGGCTACACCTTC; CDR3 protein: CASSPTRGYGYTF
clone size: NA; V gene: TRBV27; D gene: TRBD2; J gene: TRBJ2-7; CDR3 DNA: TGTGCCAGCAGTTTCTCCCTAGCGGGATTCTACGAGCAGTACTTC; CDR3 protein: CASSFSLAGFYEQYF
clone size: once; V gene: TRBV13; D gene: NA; J gene: TRBJ1-2; CDR3 DNA: TGTGCCAGCAGCTCACACCGGGAGTCCCTCTATGGCTACACCTTC; CDR3 protein: CASSSHRESLYGYTF
clone size: NA; V gene: TRBV30; D gene: NA; J gene: TRBJ2-7; CDR3 DNA: TGTGCCTGGAGTCTCCCGTTCAGAGGCCCCTACGAGCAGTACTTC; CDR3 protein: CAWSLPFRGPYEQYF
clone size: NA; V gene: TRBV7-9; D gene: NA; J gene: TRBJ1-6; CDR3 DNA: TGTGCCAGCAGCCAACCCGATTCACCCCTCCACTTT; CDR3 protein: CASSQPDSPLHF
clone size: NA; V gene: TRBV2; D gene: NA; J gene: TRBJ2-5; CDR3 DNA: TGTGCCAGCAGTGAAAGCAGGAACCAAGAGACCCAGTACTTC; CDR3 protein: CASSESRNQETQYF
clone size: NA; V gene: TRBV11-2; D gene: NA; J gene: TRBJ1-1; CDR3 DNA: TGTGCCAGCAGCTCCACCCGGGACAACACTGAAGCTTTCTTT; CDR3 protein: CASSSTRDNTEAFF
clone size: NA; V gene: TRBV18; D gene: NA; J gene: TRBJ1-2; CDR3 DNA: TGTGCCAGCTCACCGGGTTGGAACTATGGCTACACCTTC; CDR3 protein: CASSPGWNYGYTF
clone size: NA; V gene: TRBV9; D gene: NA; J gene: TRBJ2-7; CDR3 DNA: TGTGCCAGCAGCGCGGGCGGGCGGGGTACCCTCTACGAGCAGTACTTC; CDR3 protein: CASSAGGRGTLYEQYF
clone size: NA; V gene: TRBV18; D gene: NA; J gene: TRBJ2-1; CDR3 DNA: TGTGCCAGCTCTCAAAACCAATTATCGCTAGCTACATACAATGAGCAGTTCTTC; CDR3 protein: CASSQNQLSLATYNEQFF
clone size: NA; V gene: TRBV5-1; D gene: NA; J gene: TRBJ1-4; CDR3 DNA: TGCGCCAGCAGCTTGGGGGGCCCGAATGAAAAACTGTTTTTT; CDR3 protein: CASSLGGPNEKLFF
clone size: NA; V gene: TRBV28; D gene: NA; J gene: TRBJ2-5; CDR3 DNA: TGTGCCAGCAGTTTCTCACAGATAAGGACCCAGTACTTC; CDR3 protein: CASSFSQIRTQYF
clone size: NA; V gene: TRBV2; D gene: NA; J gene: TRBJ2-7; CDR3 DNA: TGTGCCAGCAGTGAAGTTGGTGGGGGGTACTTC; CDR3 protein: CASSEVGGGYF
clone size: once; V gene: TRBV5-4; D gene: TRBD1; J gene: TRBJ1-2; CDR3 DNA: TGTGCCAGCAGCCCCGGACAGGCTAACTATGGCTACACCTTC; CDR3 protein: CASSPGQANYGYTF
clone size: NA; V gene: TRBV4-3; D gene: TRBD1; J gene: TRBJ1-6; CDR3 DNA: TGCGCCAGCAGCCAAGGGACAGGACCATCACCCCTCCACTTT; CDR3 protein: CASSQGTGPSPLHF
clone size: NA; V gene: TRBV7-9; D gene: NA; J gene: TRBJ2-7; CDR3 DNA: TGTGCCAGCAGCGCCCTAGCAACCTACGAGCAGTACTTC; CDR3 protein: CASSALATYEQYF
clone size: NA; V gene: TRBV19; D gene: TRBD1; J gene: TRBJ2-2; CDR3 DNA: TGTGCCTCCAGATCGGGACAGCAAAACACCGGGGAGCTGTTTTTT; CDR3 protein: CASRSGQQNTGELFF
clone size: NA; V gene: TRBV4-3; D gene: NA; J gene: TRBJ1-2; CDR3 DNA: TGCGCCAGCAGCCAAGAAAGAAGACAGATCTATGGCTACACCTTC; CDR3 protein: CASSQERRQIYGYTF
clone size: NA; V gene: TRBV19; D gene: NA; J gene: TRBJ1-5; CDR3 DNA: TGTGCCAGTAGTCCCCGATTTGCAGGGGTGGGATATAGCAATCAGCCCCAGCATTTT; CDR3 protein: CASSPRFAGVGYSNQPQHF
clone size: NA; V gene: TRBV28; D gene: NA; J gene: TRBJ1-2; CDR3 DNA: TGTGCCAGCAGTCCTCCAGGGGTGACCTATGGCTACACCTTC; CDR3 protein: CASSPPGVTYGYTF
clone size: NA; V gene: TRBV5-1; D gene: NA; J gene: TRBJ1-1; CDR3 DNA: TGCGCCAGCAGCTTGCAGGGCACTGAAGCTTTCTTT; CDR3 protein: CASSLQGTEAFF
clone size: NA; V gene: TRBV5-1; D gene: TRBD1; J gene: TRBJ1-2; CDR3 DNA: TGCGCCAGCAGCCCAGGGGGGTCGACCTATGGCTACACCTTC; CDR3 protein: CASSPGGSTYGYTF
clone size: NA; V gene: TRBV28; D gene: TRBD2; J gene: TRBJ2-3; CDR3 DNA: TGTGCCAGCAGTTTCCCTAGCGGGAGCCCAGATACGCAGTATTTT; CDR3 protein: CASSFPSGSPDTQYF
clone size: NA; V gene: TRBV7-9; D gene: NA; J gene: TRBJ1-5; CDR3 DNA: TGTGCCAGCAGCTTAGCACGGGTGGGACAAACCCTCCAGCCCCAGCATTTT; CDR3 protein: CASSLARVGQTLQPQHF
clone size: NA; V gene: TRBV2; D gene: TRBD2; J gene: TRBJ2-5; CDR3 DNA: TGTGCCAGCAGGGGGACTAGCGGGACCCAGTACTTC; CDR3 protein: CASRGTSGTQYF
clone size: NA; V gene: TRBV19; D gene: TRBD2; J gene: TRBJ2-3; CDR3 DNA: TGTGCCAGTAGTACGACTAGCGGGATCACAGATACGCAGTATTTT; CDR3 protein: CASSTTSGITDTQYF
clone size: NA; V gene: TRBV28; D gene: TRBD2; J gene: TRBJ2-7; CDR3 DNA: TGTGCCAGCAATTTGGGAGGGGTTCTCTCCGAGCAGTACTTC; CDR3 protein: CASNLGGVLSEQYF
clone size: NA; V gene: TRBV2; D gene: NA; J gene: TRBJ2-5; CDR3 DNA: TGTGCCAGCAGGGAGGGGGTAGGGACCCAGTACTTC; CDR3 protein: CASREGVGTQYF
clone size: NA; V gene: TRBV30; D gene: NA; J gene: TRBJ2-7; CDR3 DNA: TGTGCCTGGAGCCCGACGCGGGCGAGGGCCTACGAGCAGTACTTC; CDR3 protein: CAWSPTRARAYEQYF
clone size: NA; V gene: TRBV5-1; D gene: NA; J gene: TRBJ1-1; CDR3 DNA: TGCGCCAGCAGCGTACAGGGAGGGGACACTGAAGCTTTCTTT; CDR3 protein: CASSVQGGDTEAFF
clone size: NA; V gene: TRBV7-2; D gene: NA; J gene: TRBJ2-3; CDR3 DNA: TGTGCCAGCAGCTTACGACTAAGCACGCAGTATTTT; CDR3 protein: CASSLRLSTQYF
clone size: NA; V gene: TRBV29-1; D gene: NA; J gene: TRBJ2-3; CDR3 DNA: TGCAGCGTTGGAAACAGGGTAACCGGTACGCAGTATTTT; CDR3 protein: CSVGNRVTGTQYF
clone size: NA; V gene: TRBV2; D gene: NA; J gene: TRBJ2-1; CDR3 DNA: TGTGCCAGCAGTGCCAGATTCCTTTACAATGAGCAGTTCTTC; CDR3 protein: CASSARFLYNEQFF
clone size: NA; V gene: TRBV5-1; D gene: TRBD2; J gene: TRBJ2-1; CDR3 DNA: TGCGCCAGCAGCTTGATCCCTGCCGGGACTAGCGGTTACAATGAGCAGTTCTTC; CDR3 protein: CASSLIPAGTSGYNEQFF
clone size: few; V gene: TRBV19; D gene: NA; J gene: TRBJ1-1; CDR3 DNA: TGTGCCAGTAGTGCAGCAGGGTTCAACACTGAAGCTTTCTTT; CDR3 protein: CASSAAGFNTEAFF
clone size: NA; V gene: TRBV9; D gene: TRBD2; J gene: TRBJ2-3; CDR3 DNA: TGTGCCAGCAGCGTATTAGGCGGAGCGGGAGTTCCAGATACGCAGTATTTT; CDR3 protein: CASSVLGGAGVPDTQYF
clone size: NA; V gene: TRBV25-1; D gene: TRBD1; J gene: TRBJ2-1; CDR3 DNA: TGTGCCAGCAGTGAATCGGACAGGTGGCAGTTCTTC; CDR3 protein: CASSESDRWQFF
clone size: NA; V gene: TRBV5-1; D gene: NA; J gene: TRBJ1-2; CDR3 DNA: TGCGCCAGCAGCTTGGGCAGGGGCTATGGCTACACCTTC; CDR3 protein: CASSLGRGYGYTF
clone size: NA; V gene: TRBV11-2; D gene: NA; J gene: TRBJ1-2; CDR3 DNA: TGTGCCAGTACCTCGGGTTATGGCTACACCTTC; CDR3 protein: CASTSGYGYTF
clone size: NA; V gene: TRBV27; D gene: TRBD2; J gene: TRBJ2-1; CDR3 DNA: TGTGCCAGCAGTTTATGGGGGGGGACTAGCGGGATGGGAGGCTACAATGAGCAGTTCTTC; CDR3 protein: CASSLWGGTSGMGGYNEQFF
clone size: NA; V gene: TRBV11-2; D gene: NA; J gene: TRBJ1-2; CDR3 DNA: TGTGCCAGCAGCCCGGGGACGTCTTATGGCTACACCTTC; CDR3 protein: CASSPGTSYGYTF
clone size: NA; V gene: TRBV7-9; D gene: NA; J gene: TRBJ2-1; CDR3 DNA: TGTGCCAGCAGCGGGGCAGGAGCCTCCTACAATGAGCAGTTCTTC; CDR3 protein: CASSGAGASYNEQFF